Only a few counts were recorded for the clone carrying this T cell receptor (beta chain). Its specificity is unknown. This specimen belongs to a study of beta chain features in type 1 diabetes. General study results and limits: Reduced insertions and increased deletions marked VDJ junctions in type 1 diabetes patients.

The V and J ends lost 7 bases and 0 bases respectively, with 10 bases between them. CDR1 is MNHNS, CDR2 SASEGT, per germline. The CDR3 consists of 15 residues. On average, the one heparinised blood draw given by each donor was around 110 mL. The study reverse transcribed the entire isolated RNA, so it sequenced expressed TCRB transcripts. Here immunoSEQ multiplex PCR was the method, and the copy in TCRdb shows in-frame clones only, minus some. The sample has 300,000 to 400,000 clones, roughly 12% seen once. The sample comprised naive CD4+ T cells from blood. The genes are TRBV6-1 and TRBJ2-6; D ambiguous. This clonotype originated in a man aged 18 to 30 in good health. CDR3 sequence: CASMAASSGANVLTF. The CDR3 DNA reads TGTGCCAGCATGGCAGCGAGCTCTGGGGCCAACGTCCTGACTTTC.